The next 26 T cell receptor beta chains were all read from a single sample in a study of memory CD4+ T cells and cytomegalovirus serostatus. Using immunoSEQ multiplex PCR, the repertoire was profiled, and TCRdb retains in-frame clones only, with some absent. The repertoire consists of about 82,000 clones, with about 85% occurring once and the leading ten covering around 0.78%. Single viable CD3+CD4+CD8-CD45RO+ cells were sorted as the memory CD4+ T cells. Sequencing input: memory CD4+ T cells from blood. These receptors originate from an adult in good health and CMV-seronegative.

The sample holds one count of this clone. This chain connects TRBV13 to TRBJ2-3, with TRBD1 matching 8 bases. The ends lost 4 bases at V and 3 bases at J; junction bases unmatched: 6. CDR1 PRHDT and CDR2 FYEKMQ come from the germline V gene (reference sequence). This CDR3 is 15 amino acids long. The CDR3 region is CASSSRRGRTDTQYF. DNA for the CDR3: TGTGCCAGCAGCTCCCGCAGGGGGCGGACAGATACGCAGTATTTT.

The chain employs TRBV14 and TRBJ1-2; a possible D gene is TRBD1 (6 bases). This CDR3 has 15 amino acids. Germline assignment: CDR1 SGHDN and CDR2 FVKESK. V was shortened by 5 bases and J by 6 bases, with 19 bases between the two germline ends. The CDR3 DNA follows: TGTGCCAGCAGCGGACACTCAGGCGGGGGCAATGGCTACACCTTC. Encoded protein: CASSGHSGGGNGYTF.

This rearrangement joins TRBV6-6 to TRBJ2-7, with 10 bases that match TRBD1. Germline loops: CDR1 MNHNY, CDR2 SVGAGI (reference sequence). There are 15 residues in the CDR3. V lost 2 bases and J lost 4; bases outside the gene matches: 5. The CDR3: CASSYGRGQGYEQYF. CDR3 DNA sequence: TGTGCCAGCAGTTACGGACGGGGACAGGGGTACGAGCAGTACTTC.

The V call is TRBV19, the J call TRBJ1-1; D perhaps matches TRBD1 (5 bases). Trimming shortened V by 6 bases and J by 3 bases, and 8 bases separated the two germline ends. The CDR3 loop spans 12 amino acids. Germline V CDR1 and CDR2: LNHDA, SQIVND (reference sequence). CDR3 region: CASRPRDTEAFF. Written as DNA, the CDR3 is TGTGCCAGTAGACCCAGGGACACTGAAGCTTTCTTT.

This clone appeared a single time. V gene TRBV6-5 combines with J gene TRBJ2-7; D is perhaps TRBD1 (6 bases). Trimming took 6 bases from V and 3 from J, leaving 18 bases between them. The CDR3 sequence is 15 residues long. Germline V gene sequence: CDR1 MNHEY, CDR2 SVGAGI. This CDR3 reads CASRLGQGQFYEQYF. DNA for the CDR3: TGTGCCAGCAGATTGGGGCAGGGGCAGTTCTACGAGCAGTACTTC.

V is TRBV6-1 and J is TRBJ2-7; no reliable D call. The CDR3 runs 13 residues. Germline V gene lookup returns CDR1 MNHNS and CDR2 SASEGT. Trimming left V 7 bases short and J 3 bases short, with 13 bases between. Here the CDR3 reads CASKYENLYEQYF. The DNA of the CDR3 is TGTGCCAGCAAATATGAGAACCTCTACGAGCAGTACTTC.

CDR3 loop: CASSVWGQDYTGELFF. Here the CDR3 DNA reads TGTGCCAGCAGCGTATGGGGACAGGATTACACCGGGGAGCTGTTTTTT. The V gene is TRBV9, the J gene TRBJ2-2; TRBD1 aligns across 8 bases. Germline CDR1 and CDR2: SGDLS and YYNGEE. V trimming: 1 base; J trimming: 3 bases; junction bases outside the gene matches: 5. This CDR3 has 16 amino acids.

The CDR3 loop is CASSPGTGGNTEAFF. CDR3 nucleotide sequence: TGTGCCAGCAGCCCCGGGACAGGGGGGAACACTGAAGCTTTCTTT. The chain uses TRBV21-1 and TRBJ1-1; the table calls TRBD1, which could not be checked here. TRBV21-1 is described as a pseudogene. CDR3 length equals 15 residues.

This clone came up a few times. The chain has TRBV5-1 and TRBJ1-3, with 9 bases matching TRBD1. V was clipped by 4 bases and J by 4 bases; unmatched bases: 9. The CDR3 length is 16 residues. Looked up from germline, CDR1 is SGHRS and CDR2 is YFSETQ. DNA of the CDR3: TGCGCCAGCAGCGTAACCGGGACAGGGTTCGGAAACACCATATATTTT. It encodes CASSVTGTGFGNTIYF.

The chain links TRBV4-1 to TRBJ2-7; 10 bases are shared with TRBD1. Germline V gene sequence: CDR1 MGHRA, CDR2 YSYEKL. This CDR3 is built from 16 residues. V gave up 0 bases and J gave up 7 bases; unmatched junction bases: 9. DNA for the CDR3: TGCGCCAGCAGCCAAGAGACAGGGGGCTTAGGTCGGGAGCAGTACTTC. This encodes CASSQETGGLGREQYF.

The chain couples TRBV29-1 to TRBJ1-2, with 9 nucleotides matching TRBD1. CDR1 is SQVTM, CDR2 ANQGSEA, per germline. Trimming removed 4 bases from V and 8 bases from J; junction bases left unmatched: 11. The CDR3 has 14 amino acids. DNA of the CDR3: TGCAGCGTTGTTGTGGGACAGGGTTCGTACGGCTACACCTTC. Translation: CSVVVGQGSYGYTF.

This clone turned up a few times. The chain links TRBV6-5 to TRBJ2-7; D is possibly TRBD1 (5 bases). CDR1 and CDR2 (germline): MNHEY, SVGAGI. This CDR3 contains 13 residues. The V end was cut by 5 bases, the J end by 1 base, with 9 bases between. The CDR3 coding sequence is TGTGCCAGCAGTAGAGCAGGGTCCTACGAGCAGTACTTC. It codes for CASSRAGSYEQYF.

The V gene is TRBV18, the J gene TRBJ2-2; 8 positions match TRBD1. Per germline, CDR1 KGHSH and CDR2 LQKENI. V trimming: 6 bases; J trimming: 1 base; junction bases outside the gene matches: 1. The CDR3 sequence is 14 residues long. The CDR3, as DNA: TGTGCCAGCTCCGGGACAGGGAACACCGGGGAGCTGTTTTTT. Its translation: CASSGTGNTGELFF. Full variable domain (remainder filled in from reference TRBV18 and TRBJ2-2): NAGVMQNPRHLVRRRGQEARLRCSPMKGHSHVYWYRQLPEEGLKFMVYLQKENIIDESGMPKERFSAEFPKEGPSILRIQQVVRGDSAAYFCASSGTGNTGELFFGEGSRLTVL.

The V call is TRBV9, the J call TRBJ1-1, with D tentatively TRBD1 (6 bases). Germline loops: CDR1 SGDLS, CDR2 YYNGEE. The CDR3 has 16 amino acids. The V end was cut by 6 bases, the J end by 1 base, with 19 bases between. The CDR3 DNA is TGTGCCAGCACCGAGGGGGAGGGTTCCCCGAACACTGAAGCTTTCTTT. Translated: CASTEGEGSPNTEAFF.

The gene calls are TRBV6-5 and TRBJ1-1; tentatively, D is TRBD1 (6 bases). CDR3 size: 12 residues. Trimming pared 7 bases from V and 1 base from J, leaving 7 bases between. In germline, CDR1 is MNHEY, CDR2 SVGAGI. The CDR3: CASNRENTEAFF. The DNA of the CDR3 is TGTGCCAGCAACAGGGAGAACACTGAAGCTTTCTTT.

This clone occurred once. The V gene is TRBV7-2, the J gene TRBJ2-5; D possibly corresponds to TRBD1 (7 bases). With 4 bases removed from V and 7 bases from J, the gap between germline ends came to 10 bases. Germline V gene data show CDR1 as SGHTA and CDR2 as FQGNSA. This CDR3 has 12 amino acids. The CDR3 protein is CASSSEGATQYF. DNA of the CDR3: TGTGCCAGCAGCTCGGAGGGGGCGACCCAGTACTTC.

The gene calls are TRBV6-6 and TRBJ1-5, with D tentatively TRBD1 (6 bases). Germline lookup yields CDR1 MNHNY and CDR2 SVGAGI (reference sequence). V was clipped by 10 bases and J by 2 bases, with 12 bases between them. CDR3 length equals 13 residues. CDR3 sequence reads: CATTGWRNQPQHF. CDR3 DNA: TGTGCCACCACAGGGTGGCGCAATCAGCCCCAGCATTTT.

This clone appeared a few times. The chain employs TRBV11-3 and TRBJ2-5; a weak D match, TRBD2 (6 bases). The CDR3 consists of 13 residues. The V end was cut by 1 base, the J end by 4 bases, with 7 bases between. Germline V gene sequence: CDR1 SGHNT, CDR2 YENEEA. The DNA of the CDR3 is TGTGCCAGCAGCTTAGTCGGGGGAGAGACCCAGTACTTC. It encodes CASSLVGGETQYF.

This chain connects TRBV30 to TRBJ1-2; no firm D call. V gave up 1 base and J gave up 1 base, with 22 bases separating them. The CDR3 sequence is 18 residues long. CDR1 and CDR2 (germline): GTSNPN, SVGIG (reference sequence). CDR3 nucleotides: TGTGCCTGGAGTGGGTGGGAGGCCCCCGAGTCTATTAACTATGGCTACACCTTC. Its protein is CAWSGWEAPESINYGYTF.

About this clone: The junction differs from germline at one of its ends, possibly a read error. J is TRBJ2-7 and V is TRBV11-2, with no clear D. The CDR3 runs to 11 residues. From germline, CDR1 is SGHAT and CDR2 FQNNGV. The CDR3 region is CASTGGYGQYF. Written as DNA, the CDR3 is TGTGCCAGCACCGGCGGCTACGGGCAGTACTTC.

The chain carries TRBV5-6 and TRBJ1-1; 9 nucleotides align to TRBD1. The CDR3 has 15 amino acids. With V trimmed by 3 bases and J by 3 bases, 6 bases remained unmatched. Germline V gene data show CDR1 as SGHDT and CDR2 as YYEEEE. CDR3 in amino acids: CASSYPGQGHTEAFF. CDR3 coding DNA: TGTGCCAGCAGCTACCCGGGACAGGGTCACACTGAAGCTTTCTTT.

This chain links TRBV28 with TRBJ2-3; 7 bases are a match to TRBD1. The V segment lost 6 bases and the J segment 3 bases; nucleotides outside the gene matches: 9. This CDR3 contains 15 residues. Germline-derived CDR1 and CDR2 are MDHEN and SYDVKM. This chain's CDR3 is CASSRAGTETDTQYF. The CDR3 DNA reads TGTGCCAGCAGCCGGGCCGGGACAGAGACAGATACGCAGTATTTT.

This chain connects TRBV7-9 to TRBJ1-5; unclear D gene. Germline CDR1 and CDR2: SEHNR and FQNEAQ (reference sequence). This CDR3 region has 15 residues. V was clipped by 4 bases and J by 5 bases, with 15 bases between them. The CDR3 here is CASSSVIEKDQPQHF. DNA for the CDR3: TGTGCCAGCAGCTCTGTGATAGAGAAGGATCAGCCCCAGCATTTT.

The chain has TRBV27 and TRBJ2-3; 7 bases are a match to TRBD1. The CDR3 runs to 16 residues. Germline CDR1 and CDR2: MNHEY and SMNVEV (reference sequence). J was trimmed by 1 base and V by 2 bases; bases with no gene match: 6. The CDR3 bases are TGTGCCAGCAGTTTACAGACAGGGTGGGGCACAGATACGCAGTATTTT. This gives the protein CASSLQTGWGTDTQYF.

V usage is TRBV11-1 and J usage is TRBJ2-3, with TRBD1 matching 7 bases. CDR3 size: 17 residues. Germline CDR1 is SGHAT and CDR2 is FQDESV (reference sequence). The V gene end was trimmed by 2 bases and the J gene end by 1 base; junction bases not matched to a gene: 9. The CDR3 here is CASSLKRGQVRTDTQYF. CDR3 DNA: TGTGCCAGCAGCTTAAAAAGAGGACAGGTTCGCACAGATACGCAGTATTTT.

In its sample, this clone was seen a few times. The chain has TRBV5-1 and TRBJ2-1, with unresolved D. Germline CDR1 and CDR2: SGHRS and YFSETQ. The CDR3 is 13 amino acids. V gave up 4 bases and J gave up 5 bases, with 10 bases separating them. The CDR3 is CASSRDINNEQFF. The CDR3 DNA reads TGCGCCAGCAGCCGAGACATCAACAATGAGCAGTTCTTC. Drawing the rest from reference TRBV5-1 and TRBJ2-1, the complete variable domain is KAGVTQTPRYLIKTRGQQVTLSCSPISGHRSVSWYQQTPGQGLQFLFEYFSETQRNKGNFPGRFSGRQFSNSRSEMNVSTLELGDSALYLCASSRDINNEQFFGPGTRLTVL.